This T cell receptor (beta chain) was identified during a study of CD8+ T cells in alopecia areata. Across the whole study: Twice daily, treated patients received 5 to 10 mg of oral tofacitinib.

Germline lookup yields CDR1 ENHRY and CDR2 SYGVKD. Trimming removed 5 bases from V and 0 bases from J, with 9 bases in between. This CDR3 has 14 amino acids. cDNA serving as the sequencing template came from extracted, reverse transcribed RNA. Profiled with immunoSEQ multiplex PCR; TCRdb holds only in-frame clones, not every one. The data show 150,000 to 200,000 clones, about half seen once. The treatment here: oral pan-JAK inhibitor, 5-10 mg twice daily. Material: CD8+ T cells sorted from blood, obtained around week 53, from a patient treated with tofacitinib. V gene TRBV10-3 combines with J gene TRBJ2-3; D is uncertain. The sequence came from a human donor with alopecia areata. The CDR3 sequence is CAISSAASTDTQYF. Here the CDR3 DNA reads TGTGCCATCAGTAGCGCCGCTAGCACAGATACGCAGTATTTT.